The 22 T cell receptor beta chains below were found in one sample sequenced in a study of blood T cell repertoires in COVID-19. The repertoire was sequenced with immunoSEQ multiplex PCR; TCRdb's copy has only in-frame clones and lacks some. The sample shows tens of thousands of clones, roughly 89% of them seen only once. The sequenced sample was peripheral blood. Every receptor here comes from an elderly woman with acute or convalescent COVID-19.

CDR3 in amino acids: CASSVIGHGGRGGNEQFF. The CDR3, as DNA: TGTGCCAGCAGCGTAATTGGACACGGCGGGAGGGGGGGAAATGAGCAGTTCTTC. The chain has TRBV28 and TRBJ2-1; 9 nucleotides match TRBD2. The junction had 19 bases not matched to a gene; V was cut back by 6 bases and J by 7 bases. Germline CDR1 reads MDHEN; CDR2 reads SYDVKM. The length of the CDR3 is 18 residues.

This rearrangement joins TRBV6-1 to TRBJ1-1, with D hard to call. This CDR3 region has 13 residues. CDR1 MNHNS and CDR2 SASEGT come from the germline V gene. V was pared by 2 bases and J by 4 bases, with 8 bases between. The CDR3 nucleotides are TGTGCCAGCAGTGAACGGGGTTCCACTGAAGCTTTCTTT. It codes for CASSERGSTEAFF.

The chain joins TRBV6-6 to TRBJ1-3, with D possibly TRBD1 on 6 matching bases. The germline gives CDR1 MNHNY, CDR2 SVGAGI (reference sequence). The germline V and J ends were trimmed by 2 bases and 4 bases, with 12 bases remaining between them. The CDR3 covers 15 residues. The CDR3 here is CASSYDRSLGNTIYF. CDR3 nucleotide sequence: TGTGCCAGCAGTTACGACAGGTCTCTGGGAAACACCATATATTTT.

The chain carries TRBV7-6 and TRBJ2-2; 14 bases fit TRBD2. Germline CDR1 is SGHVS and CDR2 is FNYEAQ. The CDR3 has 19 amino acids. V shed 3 bases, J shed 8 bases, and the junction held 14 bases outside the gene matches. As DNA, the CDR3 is TGTGCCAGCAGCTTTTCGCCACCGGGACTAGCGGGAGAAGCAGGGGAGCTGTTTTTT. Translated, it gives CASSFSPPGLAGEAGELFF.

The chain links TRBV7-2 to TRBJ2-7; TRBD1 matches 7 bases. CDR3 length equals 14 residues. Trimming cost V 4 bases and J 2 bases; bases outside gene matches: 5. Germline V lookup: CDR1 SGHTA, CDR2 FQGNSA. CDR3 in DNA: TGTGCCAGCAGCTCCTACAGGGGACCCTACGAGCAGTACTTC. Its translation: CASSSYRGPYEQYF.

As for this clone: At one boundary the junction diverges from the germline segment, which might be a read error. The chain carries TRBV6-1 and TRBJ1-2, with a weak D call TRBD1 (5 bases). The CDR3 consists of 15 residues. CDR1 and CDR2 (germline): MNHNS, SASEGT. CDR3 amino acids: CASREVQAGSYGYTF. Written as DNA, the CDR3 is TGTGCCAGCAGGGAAGTACAGGCGGGGTCCTATGGCTACACCTTC.

J is TRBJ1-4 and V is TRBV18, with D possibly matching TRBD1 (6 bases). Trimming took off 3 bases at V and 6 bases at J, with 14 bases between the two ends. The CDR3 is 15 residues long. The germline V gene has CDR1 KGHSH and CDR2 LQKENI. The CDR3 protein is CASSPLSGAHEKLFF. Here the CDR3 DNA reads TGTGCCAGCTCACCGCTTTCAGGGGCGCATGAAAAACTGTTTTTT.

The chain employs TRBV5-1 and TRBJ2-3; 12 nucleotides align to TRBD2. This CDR3 is built from 17 residues. CDR1 is SGHRS, CDR2 YFSETQ, per germline. Trimming removed 4 bases from V and 3 bases from J; junction bases left unmatched: 9. In DNA form, the CDR3 reads TGCGCCAGCAGCCTTTACCGACTAGCGGGAGTAACAGATACGCAGTATTTT. Translated, it gives CASSLYRLAGVTDTQYF.

This chain joins TRBV5-5 and TRBJ1-1, with 8 bases lining up with TRBD1. The J segment lost 4 bases and the V segment lost 2 bases, leaving 4 bases of the junction unmatched. CDR1 and CDR2 from the germline V gene are SGHKS and YYEKEE (reference sequence). The CDR3 has 14 residues. The CDR3, as DNA: TGTGCCAGCAGCTTTGGACAGGGAGGCACTGAAGCTTTCTTT. This gives the protein CASSFGQGGTEAFF. Full variable domain (rest looked up from reference TRBV5-5 and TRBJ1-1): DAGVTQSPTHLIKTRGQQVTLRCSPISGHKSVSWYQQVLGQGPQFIFQYYEKEERGRGNFPDRFSARQFPNYSSELNVNALLLGDSALYLCASSFGQGGTEAFFGQGTRLTVV.

This sequence joins TRBV5-4 and TRBJ2-7; 7 nucleotides align to TRBD1. Per the germline V gene, CDR1 is SGHNT and CDR2 is YYREEE (reference sequence). The CDR3 sequence is 15 residues long. V lost 4 bases and J lost 5; bases outside the gene matches: 12. The CDR3 bases are TGTGCCAGCAGCATGCAGGGACAGCCTCTGGACGAGCAGTACTTC. Translation gives CASSMQGQPLDEQYF.

Regarding this clone: Within the sample, other DNA sequences also encode this same CDR3. This chain joins TRBV5-1 and TRBJ2-5; 10 bases match TRBD2. This CDR3 region has 16 residues. J lost 1 base, V lost 0 bases, and 3 bases had no gene match. Per germline, CDR1 SGHRS and CDR2 YFSETQ. The CDR3 loop reads CASSLGLAGTQETQYF. In DNA, the CDR3 is TGCGCCAGCAGCTTGGGACTAGCGGGCACCCAAGAGACCCAGTACTTC.

The V gene is TRBV19, the J gene TRBJ1-5; D uncertain. CDR1 and CDR2 from the germline V gene are LNHDA and SQIVND (reference sequence). With 6 bases removed from V and 5 bases from J, the gap between germline ends came to 20 bases. The CDR3 is 16 amino acids. CDR3 sequence (DNA): TGTGCCAGTAGACATATCCGGACTCAAGTATATCAGCCCCAGCATTTT. This codes for CASRHIRTQVYQPQHF.

This rearrangement joins TRBV24-1 to TRBJ2-2; D gene unclear. V was clipped by 0 bases and J by 0 bases, with 4 bases between them. The CDR3 is 15 residues long. Per the germline V gene, CDR1 is KGHDR and CDR2 is SFDVKD. CDR3 amino acids: CATSDLAANTGELFF. DNA for the CDR3: TGTGCCACCAGTGATTTGGCAGCGAACACCGGGGAGCTGTTTTTT.

This chain links TRBV25-1 with TRBJ2-5, with D possibly being TRBD1 (6 bases). The V end was cut by 3 bases, the J end by 5 bases, with 10 bases between. Looked up from germline, CDR1 is MGHDK and CDR2 is SYGVNS. The CDR3 covers 13 residues. Written as DNA, the CDR3 is TGTGCCAGCAGTGAGGGGGCATTGGAGACCCAGTACTTC. Amino acids: CASSEGALETQYF.

Written as DNA, the CDR3 is TGCGCCAGCAGCCAAGTCGGATTAAGCGGGGGGGCCGGAGATACGCAGTATTTT. It is translated as CASSQVGLSGGAGDTQYF. J is TRBJ2-3 and V is TRBV4-1, with 10 bases identical to TRBD2. Trimming at V came to 1 base and at J to 5 bases, leaving 12 bases not matched to a gene. Germline V gene sequence: CDR1 MGHRA, CDR2 YSYEKL. CDR3 length equals 18 residues.

The J gene is TRBJ1-5, the V gene TRBV3-1 (or the pseudogene TRBV3-2); D unclear. V was shortened by 0 bases and J by 4 bases, with 7 bases between the two germline ends. CDR1 and CDR2 from the germline V gene are LGHDT and YNNKEL (reference sequence). CDR3 size: 14 residues. CDR3 sequence (DNA): TGTGCCAGCAGCCAAGACGGCGGTAATCAGCCCCAGCATTTT. Its translation: CASSQDGGNQPQHF.

The gene calls are TRBV5-4 and TRBJ1-2; 7 bases match TRBD1. The J segment lost 8 bases and the V segment lost 2 bases, leaving 3 bases of the junction unmatched. CDR3 length equals 12 residues. From germline, CDR1 is SGHNT and CDR2 YYREEE (reference sequence). The CDR3 coding sequence is TGTGCCAGCAGCTTCACAGGGGACGGCTACACCTTC. This sequence encodes CASSFTGDGYTF.

V is TRBV28 and J is TRBJ2-5; perhaps TRBD2 as D (5 bases). Germline V gene lookup returns CDR1 MDHEN and CDR2 SYDVKM. Trimming left V 4 bases short and J 5 bases short, with 14 bases between. The CDR3 sequence is 14 residues long. The CDR3 region has the DNA TGTGCCAGCAGTTCCGACACCGGCGGGGAGACCCAGTACTTC. Protein sequence: CASSSDTGGETQYF.

The chain is built from TRBV3-1 (or the pseudogene TRBV3-2) and TRBJ2-5; 12 bases map to TRBD2. This CDR3 contains 15 residues. The ends lost 0 bases at V and 6 bases at J; junction bases unmatched: 2. Looked up from germline, CDR1 is LGHDT and CDR2 is YNNKEL (reference sequence). The DNA for the CDR3 is TGTGCCAGCAGCCAAGACCTAGCGGGGGGGCAGACCCAGTACTTC. Translation gives CASSQDLAGGQTQYF.

The chain links TRBV3-1 (or the pseudogene TRBV3-2) to TRBJ2-3; TRBD1 is a possible D gene (5 bases). Trimming pared 5 bases from V and 5 bases from J, leaving 14 bases between. Germline CDR1 LGHDT, CDR2 YNNKEL (reference sequence). The CDR3 consists of 14 residues. The CDR3 spells CASSGARGVDTQYF. CDR3 sequence (DNA): TGTGCCAGCAGCGGGGCGCGAGGTGTAGATACGCAGTATTTT.

The rearrangement links TRBV6-2 or TRBV6-3 to TRBJ1-1; D is ambiguous. Trimming pared 5 bases from V and 7 bases from J, leaving 11 bases between. The CDR3 is 12 residues long. Germline V gives CDR1 MNHEY, CDR2 SVGEGT. As DNA, the CDR3 is TGTGCCAGCAGTGCCTCAGGTGTTGAAGCTTTCTTT. It translates to CASSASGVEAFF.

The rearrangement joins TRBV5-1 to TRBJ1-3; TRBD1 matches at 12 bases. Trimming cost V 3 bases and J 4 bases; bases outside gene matches: 5. The CDR3 consists of 16 residues. The V gene's germline CDR1 is SGHRS and CDR2 YFSETQ. CDR3 nucleotides: TGCGCCAGCAGCTCGGGACAGGGGGCGAAAGGAAACACCATATATTTT. Its translation is CASSSGQGAKGNTIYF.